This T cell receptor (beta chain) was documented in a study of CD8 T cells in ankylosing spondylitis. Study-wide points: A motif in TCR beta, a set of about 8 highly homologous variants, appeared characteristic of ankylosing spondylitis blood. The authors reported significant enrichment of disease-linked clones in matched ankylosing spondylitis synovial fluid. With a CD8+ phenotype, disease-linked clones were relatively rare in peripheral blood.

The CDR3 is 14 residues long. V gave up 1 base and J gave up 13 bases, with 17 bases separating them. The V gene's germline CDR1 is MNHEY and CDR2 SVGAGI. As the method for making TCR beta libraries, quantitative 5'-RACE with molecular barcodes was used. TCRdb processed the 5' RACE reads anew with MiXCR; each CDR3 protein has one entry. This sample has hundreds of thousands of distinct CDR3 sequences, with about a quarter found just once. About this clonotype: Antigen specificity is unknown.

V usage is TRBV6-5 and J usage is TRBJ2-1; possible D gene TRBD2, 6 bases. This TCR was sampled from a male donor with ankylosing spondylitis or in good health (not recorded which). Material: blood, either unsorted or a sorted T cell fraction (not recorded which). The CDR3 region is CASSYWDLATYQFF. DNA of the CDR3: TGTGCCAGCAGTTACTGGGATCTAGCGACATATCAGTTCTTC.